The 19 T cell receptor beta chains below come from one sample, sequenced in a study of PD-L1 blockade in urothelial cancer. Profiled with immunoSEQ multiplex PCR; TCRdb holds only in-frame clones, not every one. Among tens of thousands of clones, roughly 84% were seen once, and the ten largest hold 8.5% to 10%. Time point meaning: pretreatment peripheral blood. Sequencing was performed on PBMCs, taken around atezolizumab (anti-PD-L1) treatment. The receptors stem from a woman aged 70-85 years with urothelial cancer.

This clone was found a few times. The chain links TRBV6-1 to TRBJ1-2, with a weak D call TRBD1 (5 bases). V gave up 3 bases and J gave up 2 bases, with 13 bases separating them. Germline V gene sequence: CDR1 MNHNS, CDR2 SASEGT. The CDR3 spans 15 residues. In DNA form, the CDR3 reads TGTGCCAGCAGTGACTTCGGACGGGGGAACTATGGCTACACCTTC. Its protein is CASSDFGRGNYGYTF.

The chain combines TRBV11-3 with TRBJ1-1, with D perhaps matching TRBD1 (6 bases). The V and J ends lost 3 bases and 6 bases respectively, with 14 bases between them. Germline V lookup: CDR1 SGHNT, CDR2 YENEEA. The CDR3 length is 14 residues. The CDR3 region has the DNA TGTGCCAGCAGCTTTGGACAGACCGACTCTGAAGCTTTCTTT. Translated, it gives CASSFGQTDSEAFF.

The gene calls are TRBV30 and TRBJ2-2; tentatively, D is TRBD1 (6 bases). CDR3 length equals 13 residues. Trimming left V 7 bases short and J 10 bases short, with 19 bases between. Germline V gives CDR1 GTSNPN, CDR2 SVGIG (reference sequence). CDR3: CAYWTASPQELFF. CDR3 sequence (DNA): TGTGCCTATTGGACAGCTAGCCCCCAGGAGCTGTTTTTT.

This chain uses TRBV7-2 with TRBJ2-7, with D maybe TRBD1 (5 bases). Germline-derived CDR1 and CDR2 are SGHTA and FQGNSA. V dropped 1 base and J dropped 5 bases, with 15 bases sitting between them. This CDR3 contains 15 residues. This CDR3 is CASSLVSQGINEQYF. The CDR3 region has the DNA TGTGCCAGCAGCTTAGTGAGCCAGGGCATTAACGAGCAGTACTTC.

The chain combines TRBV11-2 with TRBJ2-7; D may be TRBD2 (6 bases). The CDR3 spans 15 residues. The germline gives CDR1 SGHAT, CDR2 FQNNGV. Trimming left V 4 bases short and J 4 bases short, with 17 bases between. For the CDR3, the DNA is TGTGCCAGCAGCTCCGACCTTCGGGGGAGGTACGAGCAGTACTTC. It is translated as CASSSDLRGRYEQYF.

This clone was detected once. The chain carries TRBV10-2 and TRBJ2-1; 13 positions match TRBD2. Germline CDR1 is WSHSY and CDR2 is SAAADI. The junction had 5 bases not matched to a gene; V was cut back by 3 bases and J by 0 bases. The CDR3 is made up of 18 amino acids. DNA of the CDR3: TGCGCCAGCAGTGAACTAGCGGGAGGGGGTCGCTCCTACAATGAGCAGTTCTTC. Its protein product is CASSELAGGGRSYNEQFF.

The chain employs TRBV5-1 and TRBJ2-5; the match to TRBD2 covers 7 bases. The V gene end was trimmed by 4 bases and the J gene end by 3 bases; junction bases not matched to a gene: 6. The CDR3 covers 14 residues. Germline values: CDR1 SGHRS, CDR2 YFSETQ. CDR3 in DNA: TGCGCCAGCAGCCTACCGAGCGGGGAAGAGACCCAGTACTTC. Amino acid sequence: CASSLPSGEETQYF.

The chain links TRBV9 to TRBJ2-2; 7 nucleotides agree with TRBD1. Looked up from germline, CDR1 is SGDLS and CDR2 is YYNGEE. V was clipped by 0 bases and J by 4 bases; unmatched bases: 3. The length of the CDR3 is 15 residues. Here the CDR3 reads CASSVGWTGTGELFF. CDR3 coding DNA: TGTGCCAGCAGCGTAGGCTGGACAGGCACCGGGGAGCTGTTTTTT.

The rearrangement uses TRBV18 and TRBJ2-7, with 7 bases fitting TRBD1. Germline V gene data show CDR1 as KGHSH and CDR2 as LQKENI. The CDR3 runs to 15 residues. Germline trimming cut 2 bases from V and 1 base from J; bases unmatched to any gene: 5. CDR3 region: CASSPRRQGSYEQYF. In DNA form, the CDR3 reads TGTGCCAGCTCACCAAGGAGACAGGGATCCTACGAGCAGTACTTC.

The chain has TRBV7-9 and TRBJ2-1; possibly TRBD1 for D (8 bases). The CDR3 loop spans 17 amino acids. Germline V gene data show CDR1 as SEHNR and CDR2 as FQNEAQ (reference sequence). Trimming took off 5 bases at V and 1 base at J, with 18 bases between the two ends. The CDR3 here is CASSGGRGTGSYNEQFF. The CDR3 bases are TGTGCCAGCAGCGGGGGGAGGGGGACAGGTTCCTACAATGAGCAGTTCTTC.

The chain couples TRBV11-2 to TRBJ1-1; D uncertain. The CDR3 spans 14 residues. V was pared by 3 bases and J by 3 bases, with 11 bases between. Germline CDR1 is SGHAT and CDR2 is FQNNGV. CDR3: CASSFIATDTEAFF. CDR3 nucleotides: TGTGCCAGCAGCTTCATCGCCACGGACACTGAAGCTTTCTTT.

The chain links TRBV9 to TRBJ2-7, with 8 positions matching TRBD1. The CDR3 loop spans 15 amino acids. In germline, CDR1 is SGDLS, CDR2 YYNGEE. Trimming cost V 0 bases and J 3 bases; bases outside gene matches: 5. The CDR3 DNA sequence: TGTGCCAGCAGCGTAGAATTCGGACAGGGCTACGAGCAGTACTTC. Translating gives CASSVEFGQGYEQYF.

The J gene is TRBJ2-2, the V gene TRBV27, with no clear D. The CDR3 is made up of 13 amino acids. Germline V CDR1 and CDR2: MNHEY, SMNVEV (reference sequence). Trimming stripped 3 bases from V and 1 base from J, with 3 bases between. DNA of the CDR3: TGTGCCAGCAGTTTGAGGAACACCGGGGAGCTGTTTTTT. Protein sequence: CASSLRNTGELFF.

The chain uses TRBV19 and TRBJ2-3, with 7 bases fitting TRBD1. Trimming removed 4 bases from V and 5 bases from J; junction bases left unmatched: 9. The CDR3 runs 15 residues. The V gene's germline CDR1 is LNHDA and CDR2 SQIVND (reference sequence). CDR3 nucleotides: TGTGCCAGTAGTAAGACAGGGCTTCTAGGAGATACGCAGTATTTT. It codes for CASSKTGLLGDTQYF. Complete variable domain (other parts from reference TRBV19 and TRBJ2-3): DGGITQSPKYLFRKEGQNVTLSCEQNLNHDAMYWYRQDPGQGLRLIYYSQIVNDFQKGDIAEGYSVSREKKESFPLTVTSAQKNPTAFYLCASSKTGLLGDTQYFGPGTRLTVL.

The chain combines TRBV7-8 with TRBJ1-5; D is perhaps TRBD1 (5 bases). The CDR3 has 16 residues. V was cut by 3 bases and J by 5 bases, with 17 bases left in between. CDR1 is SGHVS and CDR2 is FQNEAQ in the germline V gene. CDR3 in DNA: TGTGCCAGCAGCTTGGTAGCAGGGAAGGGGCATCAGCCCCAGCATTTT. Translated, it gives CASSLVAGKGHQPQHF.

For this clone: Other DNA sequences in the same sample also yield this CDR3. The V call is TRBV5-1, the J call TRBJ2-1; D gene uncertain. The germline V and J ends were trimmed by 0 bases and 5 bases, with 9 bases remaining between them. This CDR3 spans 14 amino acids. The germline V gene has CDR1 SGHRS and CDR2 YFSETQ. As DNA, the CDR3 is TGCGCCAGCAGCTTGGTATCCGGTGACAATGAGCAGTTCTTC. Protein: CASSLVSGDNEQFF.

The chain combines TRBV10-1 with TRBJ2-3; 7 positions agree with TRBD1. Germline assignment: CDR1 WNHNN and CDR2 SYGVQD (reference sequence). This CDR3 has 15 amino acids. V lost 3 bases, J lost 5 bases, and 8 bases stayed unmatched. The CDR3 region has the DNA TGCGCCAGCAGTGATAGACAGGGTGGGCTAGATACGCAGTATTTT. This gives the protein CASSDRQGGLDTQYF.

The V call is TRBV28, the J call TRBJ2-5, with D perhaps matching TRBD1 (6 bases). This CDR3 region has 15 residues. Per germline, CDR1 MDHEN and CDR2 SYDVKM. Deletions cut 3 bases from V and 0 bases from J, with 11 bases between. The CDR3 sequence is CASSFIQGYQETQYF. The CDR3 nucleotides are TGTGCCAGCAGTTTTATTCAGGGGTACCAAGAGACCCAGTACTTC.

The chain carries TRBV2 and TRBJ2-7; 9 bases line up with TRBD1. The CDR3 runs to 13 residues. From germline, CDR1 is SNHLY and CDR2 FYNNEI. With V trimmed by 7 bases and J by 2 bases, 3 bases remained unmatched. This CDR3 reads CASTGTGTYEQYF. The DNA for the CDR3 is TGTGCCAGCACCGGGACAGGGACCTACGAGCAGTACTTC.